This TCR beta chain was observed in a study of graft-versus-host responses after intestinal transplantation. Study conclusions and caveats: Among recipient marrow samples, GvH clones were found; some appeared first in ileum or blood.

Investigators treated the graft tissue so that it released intraepithelial and lamina propria lymphocytes. TCRdb's table, derived via immunoSEQ multiplex PCR, lists solely in-frame clones and lacks some. Among around 7,000 clones listed, about two thirds were seen once. Looked up from germline, CDR1 is MNHNS and CDR2 is SASEGT. This CDR3 spans 13 amino acids. Germline trimming cut 6 bases from V and 5 bases from J; bases unmatched to any gene: 5. A note on this clone: Its target is not known.

The gene calls are TRBV6-1 and TRBJ2-7; 9 nucleotides agree with TRBD1. The receptor comes from a human patient who received an intestinal transplant, so some T cells may come from the graft donor. Sequencing was performed on ileum tissue, taken 55 to 60 days after transplant. The CDR3 bases are TGTGCCAGCAGGGACAGGGGCATCGACGAGCAGTACGTC. Residues: CASRDRGIDEQYV.